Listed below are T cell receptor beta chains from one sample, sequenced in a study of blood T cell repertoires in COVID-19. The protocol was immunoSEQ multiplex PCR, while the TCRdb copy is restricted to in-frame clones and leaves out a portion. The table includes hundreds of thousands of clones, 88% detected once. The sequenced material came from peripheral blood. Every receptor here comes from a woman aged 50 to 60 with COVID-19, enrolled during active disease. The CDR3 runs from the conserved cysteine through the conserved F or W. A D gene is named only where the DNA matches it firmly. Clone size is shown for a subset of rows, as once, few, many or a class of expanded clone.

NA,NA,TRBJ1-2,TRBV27,CASSLKMGGYGYTF,TGTGCCAGCAGTTTAAAAATGGGGGGGTATGGCTACACCTTC
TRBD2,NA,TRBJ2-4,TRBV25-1,CASSSVLAGGINIQYF,TGTGCCAGCAGTTCAGTCCTAGCGGGGGGTATAAACATTCAGTACTTC
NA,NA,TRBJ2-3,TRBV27,CASRYITGPTDTQYF,TGTGCCAGCAGATATATTACAGGGCCCACAGATACGCAGTATTTT
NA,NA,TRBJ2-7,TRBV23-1,CASIYAPGHPYEQYF,TGCGCCAGCATCTATGCCCCGGGACACCCTTACGAGCAGTACTTC
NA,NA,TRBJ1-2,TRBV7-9,CASSDNTHTF,TGTGCCAGCAGCGACAATACGCACACCTTC
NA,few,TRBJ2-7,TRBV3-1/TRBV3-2,CASSQPSTGQEQYF,TGTGCCAGCAGCCAACCCTCAACAGGGCAGGAGCAGTACTTC
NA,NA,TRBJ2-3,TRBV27,CASRTDLQGTQYF,TGTGCCAGCAGGACGGACCTCCAGGGTACGCAGTATTTT
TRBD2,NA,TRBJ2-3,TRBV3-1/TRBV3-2,CASSQTRGSTDTQYF,TGTGCCAGCAGCCAAACGCGGGGGTCCACAGATACGCAGTATTTT
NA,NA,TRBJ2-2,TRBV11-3,CASSNAGARTGELFF,TGTGCCAGCAGCAATGCAGGGGCCAGAACCGGGGAGCTGTTTTTT
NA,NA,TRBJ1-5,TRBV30,CAWSIGDRLNQPQHF,TGTGCCTGGAGTATTGGAGACAGACTCAATCAGCCCCAGCATTTT
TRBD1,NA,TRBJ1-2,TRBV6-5,CASSNPRGVGYGYTF,TGTGCCAGCAGCAATCCCAGGGGGGTCGGCTATGGCTACACCTTC
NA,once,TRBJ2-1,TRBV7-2,CASSPGGVSYNEQFF,TGTGCCAGCAGCCCTGGCGGGGTGTCCTACAATGAGCAGTTCTTC
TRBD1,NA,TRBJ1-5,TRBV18,CASSLAGQGARQPQHF,TGTGCCAGCTCACTAGCGGGACAGGGGGCTAGGCAGCCCCAGCATTTT
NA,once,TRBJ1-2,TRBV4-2,CASSRGSSGDPNYGYTF,TGTGCCAGCAGCCGGGGAAGTTCGGGGGATCCTAACTATGGCTACACCTTC
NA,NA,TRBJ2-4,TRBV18,CASSPPLAKNIQYF,TGTGCCAGCTCACCACCTCTAGCCAAAAACATTCAGTACTTC
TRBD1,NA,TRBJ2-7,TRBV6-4,CASSDRRRDRDHEQYF,TGTGCCAGCAGTGACCGAAGGCGGGACAGGGACCACGAGCAGTACTTC
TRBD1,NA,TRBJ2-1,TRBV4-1,CASSPMDRVANEQFF,TGCGCCAGCAGCCCGATGGACAGGGTCGCCAATGAGCAGTTCTTC
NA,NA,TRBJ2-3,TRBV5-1,CASSGGTYTDTQYF,TGCGCCAGCAGCGGAGGGACTTACACAGATACGCAGTATTTT
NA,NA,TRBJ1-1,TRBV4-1,CASSQSGQLNTEAFF,TGCGCCAGCAGCCAGTCTGGACAGTTGAACACTGAAGCTTTCTTT
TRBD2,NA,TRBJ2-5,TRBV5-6,CASSPLAGQGETQYF,TGTGCCAGCAGCCCCCTAGCGGGCCAGGGGGAGACCCAGTACTTC
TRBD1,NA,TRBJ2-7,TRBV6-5,CASGGTGGYEQYF,TGTGCCAGCGGAGGGACAGGGGGCTACGAGCAGTACTTC
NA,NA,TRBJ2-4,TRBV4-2,CASSQVLGVAKNIQYF,TGTGCCAGCAGCCAAGTGCTCGGGGTAGCCAAAAACATTCAGTACTTC
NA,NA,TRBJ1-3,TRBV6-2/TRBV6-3,CASSYGRTGGGNTIYF,TGTGCCAGCAGTTACGGACGTACGGGAGGAGGAAACACCATATATTTT
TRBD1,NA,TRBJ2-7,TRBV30,CAWSVNRGPYEQYF,TGTGCCTGGAGTGTGAACAGGGGCCCCTACGAGCAGTACTTC
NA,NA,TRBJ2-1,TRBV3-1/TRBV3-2,CASSQVDNEQFF,TGTGCCAGCAGCCAAGTCGACAATGAGCAGTTCTTC
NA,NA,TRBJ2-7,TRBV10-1,CASSPQGAYEQYF,TGCGCCAGCAGTCCTCAGGGCGCCTACGAGCAGTACTTC
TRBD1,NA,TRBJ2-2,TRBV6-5,CASSRQGADTGELFF,TGTGCCAGCAGTAGACAGGGGGCGGACACCGGGGAGCTGTTTTTT
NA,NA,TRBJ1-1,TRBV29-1,CSVLGDAAEAFF,TGCAGCGTTCTAGGGGATGCCGCTGAAGCTTTCTTT
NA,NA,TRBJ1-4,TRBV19,CASSAGQYRNEKLFF,TGTGCCAGTAGTGCAGGACAGTATCGGAATGAAAAACTGTTTTTT
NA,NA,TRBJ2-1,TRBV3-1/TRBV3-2,CASSQVNPWEGGTIEQFF,TGTGCCAGCAGCCAAGTAAACCCGTGGGAGGGGGGGACGATTGAGCAGTTCTTC
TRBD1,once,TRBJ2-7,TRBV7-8,CASSSYIGGQGGYEQYF,TGTGCCAGCAGCTCCTACATTGGGGGACAGGGAGGATACGAGCAGTACTTC
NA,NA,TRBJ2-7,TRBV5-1,CASSLGRGPGEQYF,TGCGCCAGCAGCTTGGGGCGGGGACCAGGCGAGCAGTACTTC
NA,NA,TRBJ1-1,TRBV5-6,CASSLNTEAFF,TGTGCCAGCAGCCTTAACACTGAAGCTTTCTTT
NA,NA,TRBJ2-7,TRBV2,CASSQEYEQYF,TGTGCCAGCAGTCAGGAATACGAGCAGTACTTC
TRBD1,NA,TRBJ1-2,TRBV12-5,CASGLTGQANYGYTF,TGTGCTAGTGGTTTGACTGGACAGGCTAACTATGGCTACACCTTC
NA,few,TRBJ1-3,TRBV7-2,CASSSSNSGNTIYF,TGTGCCAGCAGCTCCAGTAACTCTGGAAACACCATATATTTT
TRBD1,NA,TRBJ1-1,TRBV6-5,CASSGDRGNTEAFF,TGTGCCAGCAGCGGCGACAGGGGTAACACTGAAGCTTTCTTT
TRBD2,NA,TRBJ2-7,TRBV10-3,CAIRQAGGPGEQYF,TGTGCCATCAGACAAGCGGGGGGGCCTGGGGAGCAGTACTTC
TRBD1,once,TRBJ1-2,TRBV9,CASSSARTGDGGYTF,TGTGCCAGCAGCTCTGCCCGGACAGGGGACGGGGGCTACACCTTC
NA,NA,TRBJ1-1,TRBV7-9,CASSSPDSWDTEAFF,TGTGCCAGCAGCTCCCCGGACTCCTGGGACACTGAAGCTTTCTTT
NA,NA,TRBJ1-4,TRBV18,CASSPDRRSEKLFF,TGTGCCAGCTCACCAGACCGGAGGTCAGAAAAACTGTTTTTT
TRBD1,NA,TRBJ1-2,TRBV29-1,CSGGRDRGDGYTF,TGCAGCGGGGGCCGGGACAGGGGTGATGGCTACACCTTC
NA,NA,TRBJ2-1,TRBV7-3,CASSPKMAGSNEQFF,TGTGCCAGCAGCCCTAAGATGGCAGGTTCCAATGAGCAGTTCTTC
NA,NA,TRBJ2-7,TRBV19,CASTHNAGTYEQYF,TGTGCCAGTACCCACAATGCAGGAACCTACGAGCAGTACTTC
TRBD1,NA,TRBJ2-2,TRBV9,CASSTQDRGFAGELFF,TGTGCCAGCAGCACGCAGGACAGGGGGTTCGCCGGGGAGCTGTTTTTT
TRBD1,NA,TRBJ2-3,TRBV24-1,CATSDRTGEDTQYF,TGTGCCACCAGTGACCGGACAGGGGAAGATACGCAGTATTTT
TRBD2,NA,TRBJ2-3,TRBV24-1,CATSDSGTSGGASTDTQYF,TGTGCCACCAGTGATTCCGGGACTAGCGGGGGGGCGAGCACAGATACGCAGTATTTT
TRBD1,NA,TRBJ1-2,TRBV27,CASSLSGGRGGSGYTF,TGTGCCAGCAGTTTATCAGGGGGGCGAGGGGGCAGCGGCTACACCTTC
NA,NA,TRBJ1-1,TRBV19,CASSMSQGLNTEAFF,TGTGCCAGTAGTATGTCTCAGGGATTGAACACTGAAGCTTTCTTT
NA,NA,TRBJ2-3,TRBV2,CAGLSGNTQYF,TGTGCCGGGTTATCCGGGAATACGCAGTATTTT
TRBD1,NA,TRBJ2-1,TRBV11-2,CASSPTGGEQFF,TGTGCCAGCAGCCCTACAGGGGGGGAGCAGTTCTTC
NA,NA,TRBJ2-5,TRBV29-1,CSVEAGAVQETQYF,TGCAGCGTTGAAGCGGGAGCAGTACAAGAGACCCAGTACTTC
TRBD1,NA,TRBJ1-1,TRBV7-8,CASTGGLGGNTEAFF,TGTGCCAGCACAGGGGGACTAGGGGGGAACACTGAAGCTTTCTTT